A selection of T cell receptor beta chains follows, all from one sample in a study of Ad26.COV2.S vaccination and SARS-CoV-2 variants. TCRdb's copy holds only in-frame clones and misses some; the assay was immunoSEQ multiplex PCR. Of under 600,000 clones in the sample, roughly 87% are singletons; the top ten hold roughly 1.7%. The sample in question was peripheral blood, obtained in a trial of Ad26.COV2.S vaccine versus placebo. The source of these receptors is a person aged 18-60 years who received the Ad26.COV2.S COVID-19 vaccine or a placebo. Each CDR3 is given with its conserved first and last residue. A D gene is named only where the DNA matches it firmly. The size of a clone is reported for some rows only, either as once, few or many, or as a class for expanded clones.

clone_size j_call v_call d_call cdr3_aa cdr3_nt
. TRBJ2-1 TRBV7-3 . CASSLKPRAPDYNEQFF TGTGCCAGCAGCTTAAAGCCAAGAGCCCCGGACTACAATGAGCAGTTCTTC
. TRBJ1-5 TRBV28 . CASGPLRGQPQHF TGTGCCAGCGGGCCTCTTCGCGGTCAGCCCCAGCATTTT
. TRBJ1-5 TRBV18 . CASSPGGDQPQHF TGTGCCAGCTCACCAGGCGGGGATCAGCCCCAGCATTTT
once TRBJ2-3 TRBV27 . CASSRSTGLSRDTQYF TGTGCCAGCAGTCGATCGACGGGCCTAAGTAGGGATACGCAGTATTTT
. TRBJ2-5 TRBV24-1 . CATSEVVTVTQYF TGTGCCACCAGTGAGGTGGTGACGGTGACCCAGTACTTC
. TRBJ1-2 TRBV19 . CASSMLGREDYGYTF TGTGCCAGTAGTATGCTGGGCAGGGAGGACTATGGCTACACCTTC
. TRBJ2-2 TRBV9 . CASSPLRGELFF TGTGCCAGCAGCCCCCTCAGGGGAGAGCTGTTTTTT
. TRBJ1-5 TRBV28 . CASSQITYYSNQPQHF TGTGCCAGCAGCCAAATTACTTACTATAGCAATCAGCCCCAGCATTTT
. TRBJ2-7 TRBV4-1 . CASSQNPPGAIPYEQYF TGCGCCAGCAGCCAAAACCCCCCAGGCGCCATACCCTACGAGCAGTACTTC
. TRBJ2-2 TRBV24-1 . CATSGPRAIGTGELFF TGTGCCACCAGTGGACCCAGGGCCATCGGAACCGGGGAGCTGTTTTTT
. TRBJ2-7 TRBV13 . CASSSRGRDYEQYF TGTGCCAGCAGCTCGAGGGGGAGGGACTACGAGCAGTACTTC
. TRBJ2-1 TRBV27 . CASSLLGADEQFF TGTGCCAGCAGTTTACTCGGAGCGGATGAGCAGTTCTTC
. TRBJ1-2 TRBV12-3/TRBV12-4 TRBD1 CASSSGQGYGYTF TGTGCCAGCAGCTCGGGACAGGGATACGGCTACACCTTC
. TRBJ1-4 TRBV6-5 . CASSTASRDEKLFF TGTGCCAGCAGTACGGCCTCCCGGGATGAAAAACTGTTTTTT
. TRBJ1-2 TRBV7-9 . CATRGGLEGYTF TGTGCCACCCGAGGGGGTCTGGAGGGCTACACCTTC
. TRBJ1-2 TRBV30 TRBD1 CAWSLGQGEGYTF TGTGCCTGGAGTCTCGGACAGGGAGAAGGCTACACCTTC
. TRBJ2-1 TRBV11-3 TRBD1 CASSDRGPNEQFF TGTGCCAGCAGCGACAGGGGTCCAAATGAGCAGTTCTTC
. TRBJ2-7 TRBV19 TRBD2 CASSSGASGTSYEQYF TGTGCCAGTAGTTCAGGGGCTAGCGGGACGTCCTACGAGCAGTACTTC
once TRBJ2-2 TRBV4-1 TRBD2 CASSQSPAGAFTGELFF TGCGCCAGCAGCCAAAGTCCAGCGGGAGCGTTCACCGGGGAGCTGTTTTTT
. TRBJ2-1 TRBV5-1 . CASSFHGTGPINEQFF TGCGCCAGCAGCTTCCACGGGACCGGACCCATCAATGAGCAGTTCTTC
. TRBJ1-2 TRBV27 . CASSSRGDYGYTF TGTGCCAGCAGTTCAAGGGGGGACTATGGCTACACCTTC
. TRBJ2-5 TRBV3-1/TRBV3-2 . CASSQVDGLDQYF TGTGCCAGCAGCCAAGTGGACGGATTGGACCAGTACTTC
. TRBJ2-4 TRBV5-1 TRBD2 CASSLDERGAKNIQYF TGCGCCAGCAGCTTGGATGAGCGGGGGGCCAAAAACATTCAGTACTTC
once TRBJ2-7 TRBV7-2 . CASSPKASYEQYF TGTGCCAGCAGCCCCAAAGCCTCCTACGAGCAGTACTTC